The 19 T cell receptor beta chains in this list originate from one sample, sequenced in a study of cytomegalovirus exposure and HLA in healthy donors. Clones were sequenced by immunoSEQ multiplex PCR, and TCRdb holds only the in-frame ones, with some missing. The table includes around 49,000 clones, 94% detected once. Sequenced material: PBMCs. The receptor set was obtained from a woman aged 18-29 years in good health and CMV-seropositive.

The rearrangement uses TRBV10-3 and TRBJ2-7; 13 nucleotides line up with TRBD2. Germline V gene sequence: CDR1 ENHRY, CDR2 SYGVKD. This CDR3 has 16 residues. Trimming cost V 2 bases and J 3 bases; bases outside gene matches: 4. The CDR3 sequence is CAISEGLAGDGYEQYF. In DNA form, the CDR3 reads TGTGCCATCAGTGAGGGACTAGCGGGAGATGGCTACGAGCAGTACTTC.

The V gene is TRBV5-1, the J gene TRBJ1-1, with D perhaps TRBD1 (5 bases). Looked up from germline, CDR1 is SGHRS and CDR2 is YFSETQ. With 4 bases removed from V and 4 bases from J, the gap between germline ends came to 17 bases. The CDR3 has 15 amino acids. The DNA of the CDR3 is TGCGCCAGCAGCGCCACTCAACAGGTCCCCACTGAAGCTTTCTTT. Residues: CASSATQQVPTEAFF.

The rearrangement links TRBV7-8 to TRBJ2-1; TRBD2 matches at 11 bases. Looked up from germline, CDR1 is SGHVS and CDR2 is FQNEAQ. V was clipped by 1 base and J by 8 bases; unmatched bases: 4. CDR3 length equals 15 residues. CDR3 bases: TGTGCCAGCAGCTTAGTAGCGGGAGGGTTAGATGAGCAGTTCTTC. Amino acids: CASSLVAGGLDEQFF.

The V and J genes are TRBV28 and TRBJ2-3, with TRBD2 as a possible D gene (6 bases). Germline V gene data show CDR1 as MDHEN and CDR2 as SYDVKM. Trimming stripped 10 bases from V and 1 base from J, with 12 bases between. This CDR3 comprises 13 residues. The CDR3 spells CATEGSGTDTQYF. CDR3 DNA: TGTGCCACGGAGGGGAGTGGCACAGATACGCAGTATTTT.

This clone was observed a single time. The J gene is TRBJ1-1, the V gene TRBV2; a weak D match, TRBD1 (6 bases). CDR3 length equals 13 residues. Trimming pared 6 bases from V and 6 bases from J, leaving 14 bases between. Germline V gene data show CDR1 as SNHLY and CDR2 as FYNNEI. This CDR3 reads CASRGRGLPEAFF. Here the CDR3 DNA reads TGTGCCAGCAGGGGCAGGGGTTTGCCTGAAGCTTTCTTT.

This clone was counted only a few times. The chain employs TRBV5-1 and TRBJ2-7; a weak D match, TRBD1 (6 bases). This CDR3 is built from 13 residues. CDR1 SGHRS and CDR2 YFSETQ come from the germline V gene. Trimming shortened V by 7 bases and J by 3 bases, and 14 bases separated the two germline ends. This CDR3 is CASGTGLGYEQYF. In DNA, the CDR3 is TGCGCCAGCGGAACAGGGCTCGGCTACGAGCAGTACTTC.

The rearrangement links TRBV7-8 to TRBJ2-7; 11 bases fit TRBD1. In germline, CDR1 is SGHVS, CDR2 FQNEAQ. V dropped 5 bases and J dropped 3; count of bases not matched to a gene: 9. The CDR3 length is 16 residues. CDR3: CASSPPTGTGGYEQYF. The CDR3 DNA reads TGTGCCAGCAGCCCTCCGACCGGGACAGGGGGCTACGAGCAGTACTTC.

The J gene is TRBJ2-1, the V gene TRBV30, with D perhaps TRBD2 (5 bases). V was cut by 3 bases and J by 5 bases, with 14 bases left in between. CDR1 and CDR2 from the germline V gene are GTSNPN and SVGIG (reference sequence). The CDR3 contains 14 residues. CDR3 sequence: CAWRAGRRDNEQFF. The CDR3 DNA reads TGTGCCTGGAGGGCGGGCAGGCGGGACAATGAGCAGTTCTTC.

The rearrangement uses TRBV5-1 and TRBJ1-3; TRBD1 aligns across 8 bases. Germline CDR1 and CDR2: SGHRS and YFSETQ. The CDR3 sequence is 16 residues long. V shed 4 bases, J shed 0 bases, and the junction held 6 bases outside the gene matches. CDR3: CASSSRDRNSGNTIYF. The CDR3 bases are TGCGCCAGCAGCAGCCGGGACAGGAACTCTGGAAACACCATATATTTT.

This clone was picked up a small number of times. The chain links TRBV6-1 to TRBJ2-7; 9 nucleotides align to TRBD1. Germline loops: CDR1 MNHNS, CDR2 SASEGT. The CDR3 contains 15 residues. The J segment lost 4 bases and the V segment lost 2 bases, leaving 6 bases of the junction unmatched. CDR3 DNA: TGTGCCAGCAGTGAAAGGACAGGGGATGGGTACGAGCAGTACTTC. Protein product: CASSERTGDGYEQYF.

V and J are TRBV28 and TRBJ2-4, with a tentative D call TRBD2 (6 bases). The V gene's germline CDR1 is MDHEN and CDR2 SYDVKM. The CDR3 runs 17 residues. The V and J ends lost 6 bases and 0 bases respectively, with 18 bases between them. The CDR3 loop is CASSPIPLAPAKNIQYF. The CDR3 DNA reads as TGTGCCAGCAGCCCTATACCCCTAGCGCCAGCCAAAAACATTCAGTACTTC.

The chain links TRBV27 to TRBJ1-2; D gene unclear. The length of the CDR3 is 15 residues. Trimming shortened V by 3 bases and J by 8 bases, and 19 bases separated the two germline ends. Germline CDR1 and CDR2: MNHEY and SMNVEV (reference sequence). DNA for the CDR3: TGTGCCAGCAGTTTCGGCCGGGGAAGTTCGTCAGGCTACACCTTC. This codes for CASSFGRGSSSGYTF.

For the CDR3, the DNA is TGTGCCAGCAGCTTCAATCAGGGATACGAGCAGTACTTC. It is translated as CASSFNQGYEQYF. The chain links TRBV7-2 to TRBJ2-7; maybe TRBD1 (5 bases). Germline CDR1 reads SGHTA; CDR2 reads FQGNSA. Trimming cost V 3 bases and J 4 bases, with 10 bases left between them. This CDR3 is built from 13 residues.

V usage is TRBV7-2 and J usage is TRBJ2-3; D unresolved. This CDR3 region has 12 residues. Deletions cut 3 bases from V and 8 bases from J, with 9 bases between. The germline gives CDR1 SGHTA, CDR2 FQGNSA. The CDR3 here is CASSFDISTQYF. CDR3 in DNA: TGTGCCAGCAGCTTCGATATTAGTACGCAGTATTTT.

The chain is built from TRBV18 and TRBJ2-3, with 14 bases matching TRBD2. The CDR3 has 17 amino acids. V lost 0 bases, J lost 3 bases, and 2 bases stayed unmatched. CDR1 and CDR2 from the germline V gene are KGHSH and LQKENI. The CDR3 is CASSPPGLAGGTDTQYF. The CDR3 DNA reads TGTGCCAGCTCACCACCCGGACTAGCGGGAGGTACAGATACGCAGTATTTT. Based on the CDR3 plus reference TRBV18 and TRBJ2-3, the full variable domain is NAGVMQNPRHLVRRRGQEARLRCSPMKGHSHVYWYRQLPEEGLKFMVYLQKENIIDESGMPKERFSAEFPKEGPSILRIQQVVRGDSAAYFCASSPPGLAGGTDTQYFGPGTRLTVL.

CDR3 DNA: TGTGCCAGCAGCTTATACGTGGCAAGCACTGAAGCTTTCTTT. This translates into CASSLYVASTEAFF. The V and J genes are TRBV7-9 and TRBJ1-1, with unresolved D. Germline lookup yields CDR1 SEHNR and CDR2 FQNEAQ (reference sequence). This CDR3 region has 14 residues. V was clipped by 2 bases and J by 4 bases, with 11 bases between them. The whole variable domain, remainder taken from reference TRBV7-9 and TRBJ1-1, is DTGVSQNPRHKITKRGQNVTFRCDPISEHNRLYWYRQTLGQGPEFLTYFQNEAQLEKSRLLSDRFSAERPKGSFSTLEIQRTEQGDSAMYLCASSLYVASTEAFFGQGTRLTVV.

V is TRBV19 and J is TRBJ2-1; 10 bases align to TRBD1. The CDR3 contains 13 residues. The V gene end was trimmed by 3 bases and the J gene end by 12 bases; junction bases not matched to a gene: 5. Germline V gene lookup returns CDR1 LNHDA and CDR2 SQIVND (reference sequence). DNA for the CDR3: TGTGCCAGTAGTATGGACAGGGGGAGACGGCAGTTCTTC. Translated, it gives CASSMDRGRRQFF.

The chain employs TRBV4-2 and TRBJ2-2, with 8 bases that match TRBD2. V was clipped by 0 bases and J by 3 bases; unmatched bases: 3. The germline CDR1 and CDR2 sequences are LGHNA and YNFKEQ. This CDR3 is built from 16 residues. The CDR3 region is CASSQEAGVDTGELFF. The CDR3 DNA sequence: TGTGCCAGCAGCCAAGAAGCGGGAGTCGACACCGGGGAGCTGTTTTTT.

The gene calls are TRBV7-6 and TRBJ2-2, with a weak D call TRBD2 (5 bases). Germline CDR1 SGHVS, CDR2 FNYEAQ. The CDR3 is made up of 13 amino acids. With 4 bases removed from V and 5 bases from J, the gap between germline ends came to 8 bases. The CDR3 nucleotides are TGTGCCAGCAGCTGGACTCAGACCGGGGAGCTGTTTTTT. Protein: CASSWTQTGELFF.